The T cell receptor beta chain under discussion was sequenced for a study of Graves' ophthalmopathy and Graves' hyperthyroidism. For the study at large: The stable label applied to hyperthyroidism with no ophthalmopathy within 18 months of follow-up. Study conclusions and caveats: The blood repertoire also included most expanded thyroid clonotypes above 0.001 frequency.

This clonotype appeared many times. Its antigen is undetermined. Amplification targeted the TCR beta CDR3 regions, with RNA transcripts as the source material. HTBI primers served in a first-round RT-PCR, which a second-round multiplex PCR followed. TCRdb re-derived calls from the multiplex PCR reads in MiXCR, one entry per CDR3 protein. The sample has approximately 1.2 million distinct CDR3 sequences, around a third seen once. Excluded: other autoimmune disease, uncontrolled infection, pregnancy or lactation. Diagnosis used clinical symptoms, serum thyroxine, TRAb, thyroid ultrasound and orbital computed tomography. Trimming at V came to 7 bases and at J to 9 bases, leaving 9 bases not matched to a gene. The CDR3 runs 13 residues. Germline CDR1 reads ENHRY; CDR2 reads SYGVKD.

The sample taken for sequencing was peripheral blood or thyroid tissue (not recorded which). The TCR sequence derives from an adult man with Graves' hyperthyroidism. This sequence joins TRBV10-3 and TRBJ1-5, with 7 bases aligning to TRBD1. The CDR3 DNA is TGTGCCATCACGGAAAGACAGGGAGGGCCCCAGCATTTT. This codes for CAITERQGGPQHF.